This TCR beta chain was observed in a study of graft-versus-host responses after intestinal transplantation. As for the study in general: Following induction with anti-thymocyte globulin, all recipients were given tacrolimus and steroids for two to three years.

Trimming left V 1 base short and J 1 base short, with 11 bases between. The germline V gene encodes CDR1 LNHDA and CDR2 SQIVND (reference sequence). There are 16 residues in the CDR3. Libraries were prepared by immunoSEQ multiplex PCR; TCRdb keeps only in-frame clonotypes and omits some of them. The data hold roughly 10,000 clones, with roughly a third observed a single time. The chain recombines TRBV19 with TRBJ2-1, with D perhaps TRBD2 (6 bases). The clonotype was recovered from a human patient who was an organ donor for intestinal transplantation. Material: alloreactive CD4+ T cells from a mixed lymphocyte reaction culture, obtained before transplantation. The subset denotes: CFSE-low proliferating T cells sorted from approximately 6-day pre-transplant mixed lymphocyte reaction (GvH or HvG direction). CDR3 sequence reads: CASSIVWGDSYNEQFF. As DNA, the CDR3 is TGTGCCAGTAGTATAGTTTGGGGGGATTCCTACAATGAGCAGTTCTTC.